This is a list of T cell receptor beta chains from one sample in a study of control samples from healthy donors and cancer patients. The table came from immunoSEQ multiplex PCR; TCRdb's copy has only in-frame clones and leaves some out. The sample records 50,000 to 65,000 clones, about 91% being singletons. The sample was PBMCs. These receptors all stem from a man aged 25-40 years with colorectal cancer. The CDR3 runs from the conserved cysteine through the conserved F or W. A D gene is named only where the DNA matches it firmly. Size is stated for part of the rows, as once, few or many counts, or as a class when the clone is expanded.

v_call	d_call	clone_size	j_call	cdr3_aa	cdr3_nt
TRBV15	NA	NA	TRBJ1-2	CATSRDSGAHYGYTF	TGTGCCACCAGCAGAGATAGTGGAGCGCACTATGGCTACACCTTC
TRBV28	TRBD1	NA	TRBJ2-1	CATRSGTGVGSYNEQFF	TGTGCCACCAGATCCGGGACAGGGGTCGGCTCCTACAATGAGCAGTTCTTC
TRBV6-5	NA	NA	TRBJ1-3	CASSYGPGASGNTIYF	TGTGCCAGCAGTTACGGCCCCGGGGCCTCTGGAAACACCATATATTTT
TRBV11-2	NA	NA	TRBJ2-2	CASSLVFSQGGELFF	TGTGCCAGCAGCTTAGTGTTCAGCCAAGGCGGGGAGCTGTTTTTT
TRBV6-6	NA	NA	TRBJ1-5	CASRGNQPQHF	TGTGCCAGCAGGGGCAATCAGCCCCAGCATTTT
TRBV11-2	NA	NA	TRBJ1-3	CASSLDRAGNTIYF	TGTGCCAGCAGCTTGGACAGAGCCGGAAACACCATATATTTT
TRBV7-2	NA	NA	TRBJ2-3	CASSFETGIYTQYF	TGTGCCAGCAGCTTCGAAACGGGGATTTATACGCAGTATTTT
TRBV12-3/TRBV12-4	NA	once	TRBJ1-1	CASSLKKNTEAFF	TGTGCCAGCAGTTTAAAGAAGAACACTGAAGCTTTCTTT
TRBV2	NA	NA	TRBJ2-1	CASKITALRRNEQFF	TGTGCCAGCAAAATAACCGCGCTCCGTAGGAATGAGCAGTTCTTC
TRBV2	NA	NA	TRBJ2-2	CASYPEAGTGELFF	TGTGCCAGCTACCCTGAAGCAGGGACCGGGGAGCTGTTTTTT
TRBV20-1	NA	NA	TRBJ1-1	CSASSMQGNTEAFF	TGCAGTGCTAGTTCGATGCAGGGAAACACTGAAGCTTTCTTT
TRBV2	NA	NA	TRBJ2-1	CASSPRESYNEQFF	TGTGCCAGCAGTCCCCGGGAGTCCTACAATGAGCAGTTCTTC
TRBV10-1	TRBD1	NA	TRBJ2-1	CASSESTQGHNEQFF	TGCGCCAGCAGTGAGTCGACACAGGGGCACAATGAGCAGTTCTTC
TRBV5-1	TRBD2	NA	TRBJ2-3	CASSISSGGTADTQYF	TGCGCCAGCAGCATTTCTAGCGGGGGGACCGCAGATACGCAGTATTTT
TRBV5-4	TRBD1	NA	TRBJ1-1	CASSYSSGTANTEAFF	TGTGCCAGCAGTTATTCTTCCGGGACAGCCAACACTGAAGCTTTCTTT
TRBV25-1	NA	once	TRBJ1-6	CASSNLGTGHNSPLHF	TGTGCCAGCAGTAACCTAGGAACTGGGCATAATTCACCCCTCCACTTT
TRBV11-3	NA	NA	TRBJ2-3	CASSHFGGARDTQYF	TGTGCCAGCAGTCACTTTGGGGGAGCTCGGGATACGCAGTATTTT
TRBV7-2	NA	once	TRBJ1-2	CASSLVLAGNYGYTF	TGTGCCAGCAGCTTGGTCTTGGCGGGAAACTATGGCTACACCTTC
TRBV7-9	NA	NA	TRBJ2-5	CASSLQLARGGQETQYF	TGTGCCAGCAGCTTACAATTGGCCAGAGGGGGCCAAGAGACCCAGTACTTC
TRBV9	NA	NA	TRBJ2-2	CASSVARATGELFF	TGTGCCAGCAGCGTAGCGAGGGCCACCGGGGAGCTGTTTTTT
TRBV2	NA	NA	TRBJ2-7	CASSEAPAYYEQYF	TGTGCCAGCAGTGAAGCGCCGGCTTACTACGAGCAGTACTTC
TRBV19	NA	NA	TRBJ2-2	CASSTIGLTSSGELFF	TGTGCCAGTAGTACCATTGGTTTAACTTCCTCCGGGGAGCTGTTTTTT
TRBV6-4	NA	NA	TRBJ2-3	CASSDSDLSTDTQYF	TGTGCCAGCAGTGACTCCGACCTCAGCACAGATACGCAGTATTTT
TRBV4-1	NA	NA	TRBJ1-1	CASSQDLGLNTEAFF	TGCGCCAGCAGCCAAGATTTGGGGCTGAACACTGAAGCTTTCTTT
TRBV10-2	NA	NA	TRBJ2-1	CASNPQAIRPDEQFF	TGCGCCAGCAACCCTCAGGCGATAAGGCCCGATGAGCAGTTCTTC
TRBV7-9	NA	NA	TRBJ1-6	CASSFIALGGSNSPLHF	TGTGCCAGCAGCTTCATAGCCCTAGGGGGATCGAATTCACCCCTCCACTTT
TRBV13	TRBD2	NA	TRBJ2-7	CASSSLLAGGYEQYF	TGTGCCAGCAGCTCACTACTAGCGGGTGGCTACGAGCAGTACTTC
TRBV7-9	NA	NA	TRBJ2-3	CASSLDGFTDTQYF	TGTGCCAGCAGCTTAGATGGCTTTACAGATACGCAGTATTTT
TRBV4-1	TRBD1	NA	TRBJ1-6	CASSQRQGETAGPLHF	TGCGCCAGCAGCCAGAGACAGGGGGAAACGGCAGGACCCCTCCACTTT
TRBV11-2	NA	once	TRBJ1-2	CASREGIANYGYTF	TGTGCCAGCAGGGAGGGGATAGCTAACTATGGCTACACCTTC
TRBV3-1/TRBV3-2	NA	NA	TRBJ1-3	CASSQGESSGNTIYF	TGTGCCAGCAGCCAAGGGGAGTCCTCTGGAAACACCATATATTTT
TRBV30	TRBD2	NA	TRBJ2-3	CAWGLIAGPSTDTQYF	TGTGCCTGGGGACTGATAGCGGGGCCTAGCACAGATACGCAGTATTTT
TRBV29-1	NA	NA	TRBJ2-2	CSVRTGGGDTGELFF	TGCAGCGTTCGGACAGGAGGCGGGGACACCGGGGAGCTGTTTTTT